This T cell receptor (beta chain) was recovered during a study of Graves' ophthalmopathy and Graves' hyperthyroidism. Investigators amplified TCR beta CDR3 regions from RNA transcripts. HTBI-primed RT-PCR formed the first round, and a multiplex PCR formed the second. TCRdb re-analysed the multiplex PCR reads in MiXCR, keeping a single row per CDR3 protein. This table has hundreds of thousands of distinct CDR3 sequences, roughly 41% appearing once. None of the included patients had other autoimmune diseases, uncontrolled infections, pregnancy or lactation, as these led to exclusion. Clinicians diagnosed using symptoms, serum thyroxine, TRAb, thyroid ultrasound and orbital computed tomography. The length of the CDR3 is 13 residues. Germline CDR1 reads SQVTM; CDR2 reads ANQGSEA. Trimming at V came to 5 bases and at J to 10 bases, leaving 13 bases not matched to a gene.

The rearrangement links TRBV29-1 to TRBJ1-2; TRBD1 aligns across 7 bases. The TCR was taken from an adult man with Graves' ophthalmopathy. Specimen: peripheral blood. The CDR3 DNA is TGCAGCGTTAGGCCATATGACAGGGCGTCCTACACCTTC. Translated, it gives CSVRPYDRASYTF.